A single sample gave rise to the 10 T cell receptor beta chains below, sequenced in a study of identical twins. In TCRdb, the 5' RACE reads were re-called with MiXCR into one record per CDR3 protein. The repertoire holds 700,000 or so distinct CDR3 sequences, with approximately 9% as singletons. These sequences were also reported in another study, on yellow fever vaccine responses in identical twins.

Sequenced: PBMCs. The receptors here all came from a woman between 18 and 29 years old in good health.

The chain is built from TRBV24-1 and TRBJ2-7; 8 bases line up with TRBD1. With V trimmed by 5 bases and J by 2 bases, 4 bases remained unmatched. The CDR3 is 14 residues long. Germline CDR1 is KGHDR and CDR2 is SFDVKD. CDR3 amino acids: CATSGDRWPYEQYF. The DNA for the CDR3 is TGTGCCACCAGTGGGGACAGGTGGCCCTACGAGCAGTACTTC.

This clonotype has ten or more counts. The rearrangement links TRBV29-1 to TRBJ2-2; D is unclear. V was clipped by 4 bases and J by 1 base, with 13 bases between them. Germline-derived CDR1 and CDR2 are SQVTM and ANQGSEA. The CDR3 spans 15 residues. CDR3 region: CSVGRRSKNTGELFF. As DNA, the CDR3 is TGCAGCGTTGGACGACGGTCAAAGAACACCGGGGAGCTGTTTTTT.

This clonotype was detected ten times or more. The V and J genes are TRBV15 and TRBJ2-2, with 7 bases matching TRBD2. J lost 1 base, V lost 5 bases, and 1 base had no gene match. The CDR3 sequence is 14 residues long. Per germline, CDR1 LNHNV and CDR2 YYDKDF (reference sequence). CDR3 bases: TGTGCCACCAGCGTAGCGGGGAACACCGGGGAGCTGTTTTTT. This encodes CATSVAGNTGELFF.

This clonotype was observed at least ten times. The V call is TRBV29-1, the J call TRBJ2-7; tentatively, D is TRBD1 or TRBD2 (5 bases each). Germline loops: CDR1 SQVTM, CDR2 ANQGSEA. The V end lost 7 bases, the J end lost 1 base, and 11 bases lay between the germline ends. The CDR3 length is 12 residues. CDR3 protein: CSALGRSYEQYF. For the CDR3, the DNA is TGCAGCGCCCTGGGACGGTCCTACGAGCAGTACTTC.

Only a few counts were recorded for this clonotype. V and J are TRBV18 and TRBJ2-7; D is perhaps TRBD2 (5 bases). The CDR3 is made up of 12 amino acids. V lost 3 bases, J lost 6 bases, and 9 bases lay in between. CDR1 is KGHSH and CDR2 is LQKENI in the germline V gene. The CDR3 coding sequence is TGTGCCAGCTCACCGAACGGGGTCGAGCAGTACTTC. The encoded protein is CASSPNGVEQYF.

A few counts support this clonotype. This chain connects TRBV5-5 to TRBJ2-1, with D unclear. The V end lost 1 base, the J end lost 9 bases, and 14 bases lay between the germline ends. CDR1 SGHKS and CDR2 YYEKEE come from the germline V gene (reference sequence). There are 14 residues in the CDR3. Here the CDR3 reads CASSLRTTFTEQFF. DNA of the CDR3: TGTGCCAGCAGCTTGCGGACCACCTTCACTGAGCAGTTCTTC.

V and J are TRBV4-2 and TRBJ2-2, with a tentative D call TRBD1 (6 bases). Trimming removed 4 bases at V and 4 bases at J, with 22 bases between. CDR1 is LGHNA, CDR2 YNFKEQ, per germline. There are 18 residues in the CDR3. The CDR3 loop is CASSRRPPSGVGTGELFF. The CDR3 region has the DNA TGTGCCAGCAGCCGACGCCCTCCATCAGGGGTAGGCACCGGGGAGCTGTTTTTT.

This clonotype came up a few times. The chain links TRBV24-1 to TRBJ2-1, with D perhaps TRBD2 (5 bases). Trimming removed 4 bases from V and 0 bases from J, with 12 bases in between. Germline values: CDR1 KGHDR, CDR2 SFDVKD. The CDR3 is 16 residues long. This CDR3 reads CATSDQTRGSYNEQFF. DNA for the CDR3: TGTGCCACCAGTGACCAGACTCGGGGCTCCTACAATGAGCAGTTCTTC.

CDR3 region: CASSLSEGGGLYEQYF. CDR3 nucleotide sequence: TGTGCCAGCAGCTTAAGCGAGGGTGGAGGGCTCTACGAGCAGTACTTC. The J gene is TRBJ2-7, the V gene TRBV7-2, with D perhaps TRBD2 (6 bases). Per the germline V gene, CDR1 is SGHTA and CDR2 is FQGNSA. The CDR3 sequence is 16 residues long. V shed 2 bases and J shed 3 bases, with 17 bases lying between them.

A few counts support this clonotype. CDR3: CASSGADNEKLFF. The CDR3 DNA reads TGTGCCAGCAGCGGGGCAGATAATGAAAAACTGTTTTTT. V and J are TRBV9 and TRBJ1-4; D remains ambiguous. The CDR3 consists of 13 residues. CDR1 and CDR2 (germline): SGDLS, YYNGEE. Trimming took off 3 bases at V and 4 bases at J, with 7 bases between the two ends.